Sequencing of this T cell receptor (beta chain) was carried out in a study of shared clonotypes between healthy human individuals. TCRdb keeps only in-frame clones here, not all; method: immunoSEQ multiplex PCR. This table holds 2 million to 2.5 million clones, less than 95% found once. V lost 3 bases and J lost 3, with 12 bases in between. In germline, CDR1 is SGHDT, CDR2 YYEEEE. This CDR3 is built from 15 residues. Sample: naive CD4+ T cells from PBMCs. As to subset: CD45RA+ positively selected. The source is a man between 18 and 35 years old in good health. Some clones in this sample may be carry-over from other donors' samples. The V gene is TRBV5-6, the J gene TRBJ2-2; perhaps TRBD1 as D (5 bases). CDR3 amino acids: CASSSDRPYTGELFF. DNA of the CDR3: TGTGCCAGCAGCTCTGACAGACCCTACACCGGGGAGCTGTTTTTT.